The 29 T cell receptor beta chains in this list originate from one sample, sequenced in a study of T cell repertoires in cytomegalovirus infection. One entry per CDR3 protein, called by TCRdb with MiXCR from the reads. The table includes roughly 760,000 distinct CDR3 sequences, 35% to 45% detected once. Sequenced sample: PBMCs. These receptors all come from a human donor in good health (CMV status not recorded). Some clones in this sample may be carry-over from other donors' samples.

This clonotype has a count of ten or more. This chain connects TRBV7-9 to TRBJ2-2; D unresolved. Trimming removed 1 base at V and 8 bases at J, with 8 bases between. CDR3 length equals 13 residues. The V gene's germline CDR1 is SEHNR and CDR2 FQNEAQ (reference sequence). The CDR3 loop is CASSLDTTGELFF. Here the CDR3 DNA reads TGTGCCAGCAGCTTAGATACTACTGGGGAGCTGTTTTTT.

This clonotype was seen at least ten times. The chain links TRBV7-2 to TRBJ2-5; 7 bases align to TRBD2. Germline CDR1 is SGHTA and CDR2 is FQGNSA. V gave up 4 bases and J gave up 2 bases; unmatched junction bases: 7. CDR3 length: 15 residues. CDR3 nucleotides: TGTGCCAGCAGCTCGGGAGGCCCGGCGCAAGAGACCCAGTACTTC. Its translation is CASSSGGPAQETQYF.

The chain has TRBV20-1 and TRBJ2-7; either TRBD1 or TRBD2 may fit D (6 bases each). This CDR3 is 14 amino acids long. V was pared by 3 bases and J by 6 bases, with 18 bases between. Looked up from germline, CDR1 is DFQATT and CDR2 is SNEGSKA (reference sequence). CDR3: CSASPGGGATEQYF. CDR3 sequence (DNA): TGCAGTGCTAGCCCTGGGGGCGGGGCGACCGAGCAGTACTTC.

This clonotype was found a few times. The chain uses TRBV7-2 and TRBJ2-7, with 11 bases matching TRBD2. In germline, CDR1 is SGHTA, CDR2 FQGNSA. This CDR3 has 16 residues. Trimming took 4 bases from V and 3 from J; bases not matched to a gene: 8. CDR3 DNA: TGTGCCAGCAGCTCGGCTCCGGGACTAGCGGACTACGAGCAGTACTTC. Translating gives CASSSAPGLADYEQYF. Looking up the rest from reference TRBV7-2 and TRBJ2-7 gives the full variable domain: GAGVSQSPSNKVTEKGKDVELRCDPISGHTALYWYRQSLGQGLEFLIYFQGNSAPDKSGLPSDRFSAERTGGSVSTLTIQRTQQEDSAVYLCASSSAPGLADYEQYFGPGTRLTVT.

The chain uses TRBV25-1 and TRBJ2-5; 7 nucleotides align to TRBD2. CDR1 is MGHDK, CDR2 SYGVNS, per germline. The CDR3 runs 15 residues. Trimming at V came to 3 bases and at J to 2 bases, leaving 6 bases not matched to a gene. The CDR3 sequence: CASSDRSGTQETQYF. The CDR3, as DNA: TGTGCCAGCAGTGATCGAAGCGGGACGCAAGAGACCCAGTACTTC.

The rearrangement joins TRBV19 to TRBJ2-3; 11 bases agree with TRBD2. The germline V gene has CDR1 LNHDA and CDR2 SQIVND (reference sequence). V shed 8 bases, J shed 1 base, and the junction held 8 bases outside the gene matches. This CDR3 is 16 amino acids long. The CDR3 sequence: CASGGFSGGGTDTQYF. CDR3 nucleotides: TGTGCCAGTGGGGGGTTTAGCGGGGGGGGCACAGATACGCAGTATTTT.

This chain connects TRBV5-4 to TRBJ2-5; 10 nucleotides match TRBD1. Trimming cost V 4 bases and J 2 bases; bases outside gene matches: 11. Per the germline V gene, CDR1 is SGHNT and CDR2 is YYREEE (reference sequence). The CDR3 covers 17 residues. CDR3 DNA: TGTGCCAGCAGCCATGGCAGGGGGACAGGGGAGCAAGAGACCCAGTACTTC. Amino acids: CASSHGRGTGEQETQYF.

This clonotype was counted between two and nine times. The rearrangement uses TRBV7-3 and TRBJ2-3, with 8 nucleotides matching TRBD2. This CDR3 is 15 amino acids long. In germline, CDR1 is SGHTA, CDR2 FQGTGA. V lost 5 bases, J lost 6 bases, and 10 bases stayed unmatched. Here the CDR3 reads CASSPHSGAGDTQYF. CDR3 bases: TGTGCCAGCAGCCCCCATAGCGGGGCAGGGGATACGCAGTATTTT.

This clonotype has a count of ten or more. The V call is TRBV6-1, the J call TRBJ1-1; D might be TRBD1 (5 bases). The CDR3 sequence is 15 residues long. With 1 base removed from V and 2 bases from J, the gap between germline ends came to 11 bases. Germline CDR1 reads MNHNS; CDR2 reads SASEGT. The CDR3 spells CASSEGPGLNTEAFF. CDR3 nucleotide sequence: TGTGCCAGCAGTGAAGGGCCAGGGCTTAACACTGAAGCTTTCTTT.

V is TRBV7-6 and J is TRBJ2-3, with TRBD2 matching over 12 bases. The CDR3 spans 17 residues. The V gene end was trimmed by 4 bases and the J gene end by 4 bases; junction bases not matched to a gene: 9. Germline V lookup: CDR1 SGHVS, CDR2 FNYEAQ. CDR3 sequence reads: CASSSSTSGSVADTQYF. CDR3 in DNA: TGTGCCAGCAGCTCCTCGACTAGCGGGAGTGTGGCAGATACGCAGTATTTT.

This clonotype was found a few times. The V call is TRBV12-3 or TRBV12-4, the J call TRBJ1-1; a weak D match, TRBD1 (5 bases). Between the trimmed V and J ends, which lost 5 bases and 7 bases, there was a span of 14 bases. CDR3 length equals 13 residues. The CDR3 loop is CASSPDPGGEAFF. CDR3 DNA: TGTGCCAGCAGTCCGGACCCGGGGGGTGAAGCTTTCTTT.

This clonotype was counted a few times. The rearrangement joins TRBV20-1 to TRBJ1-5, with a possible D match to TRBD1 (5 bases). CDR3 length: 16 residues. With 0 bases removed from V and 3 bases from J, the gap between germline ends came to 15 bases. Germline CDR1 DFQATT, CDR2 SNEGSKA (reference sequence). The CDR3 sequence is CSAREVGQAINQPQHF. CDR3 in DNA: TGCAGTGCTAGAGAAGTGGGGCAGGCGATCAATCAGCCCCAGCATTTT.

The chain uses TRBV29-1 and TRBJ1-1, with D hard to call. Germline-derived CDR1 and CDR2 are SQVTM and ANQGSEA. V was shortened by 1 base and J by 0 bases, with 6 bases between the two germline ends. The length of the CDR3 is 13 residues. In nucleotides, the CDR3 is TGCAGCGTTGAAGGGGCCTTGAACACTGAAGCTTTCTTT. Protein sequence: CSVEGALNTEAFF.

The chain employs TRBV7-6 and TRBJ2-6; D tentatively fits TRBD1 or TRBD2 (5 bases each). The V end was cut by 3 bases, the J end by 2 bases, with 14 bases between. The CDR3 is 17 amino acids. Germline V gives CDR1 SGHVS, CDR2 FNYEAQ. The CDR3: CASSLGTARTGANVLTF. CDR3 coding DNA: TGTGCCAGCAGCTTGGGGACGGCTAGGACTGGGGCCAACGTCCTGACTTTC.

The chain links TRBV28 to TRBJ2-3; D gene unclear. V lost 5 bases, J lost 2 bases, and 11 bases lay in between. The CDR3 totals 14 residues. Germline lookup yields CDR1 MDHEN and CDR2 SYDVKM. CDR3 nucleotides: TGTGCCAGCAGTCGGCGGACGACCACAGATACGCAGTATTTT. Translation gives CASSRRTTTDTQYF.

This rearrangement joins TRBV4-1 to TRBJ1-2; unclear D gene. CDR1 MGHRA and CDR2 YSYEKL come from the germline V gene. This CDR3 comprises 15 residues. V lost 2 bases and J 2 bases, leaving 12 bases between the germline ends. The CDR3 is CASSQIRKPNYGYTF. The CDR3 DNA reads as TGCGCCAGCAGCCAAATTCGGAAGCCAAACTATGGCTACACCTTC.

There are many counts of this clonotype. The genes are TRBV7-8 and TRBJ1-5, with D tentatively TRBD1 (6 bases). The CDR3 spans 13 residues. The V gene's germline CDR1 is SGHVS and CDR2 FQNEAQ. Trimming cost V 5 bases and J 4 bases, with 9 bases left between them. The CDR3 region is CASSKDSNQPQHF. In DNA form, the CDR3 reads TGTGCCAGCAGCAAGGACAGTAATCAGCCCCAGCATTTT.

The V gene is TRBV20-1, the J gene TRBJ2-5; possibly TRBD1 for D (5 bases). Trimming removed 0 bases at V and 4 bases at J, with 6 bases between. CDR3 size: 12 residues. CDR1 DFQATT and CDR2 SNEGSKA come from the germline V gene (reference sequence). The CDR3 bases are TGCAGTGCTAGAGATCAGGGAGAGACCCAGTACTTC. This sequence encodes CSARDQGETQYF.

V gene TRBV10-3 combines with J gene TRBJ2-7; 8 bases map to TRBD1. Germline-derived CDR1 and CDR2 are ENHRY and SYGVKD. This CDR3 contains 14 residues. V lost 6 bases and J lost 7; bases outside the gene matches: 11. CDR3 protein: CAIREGQAEREQYF. CDR3 nucleotide sequence: TGTGCCATCAGGGAGGGACAGGCAGAGAGGGAGCAGTACTTC.

Of note for this clonotype: The conserved phenylalanine or tryptophan normally closing the CDR3 is absent here, so this likely arose from a read error. The chain's CDR3 is CATSDLQLEQFL. CDR3 in DNA: TGTGCCACCAGTGATTTGCAACTAGAGCAGTTCTTA. This chain links TRBV24-1 with TRBJ2-1; D is undetermined. Trimming stripped 0 bases from V and 10 bases from J, with 6 bases between. CDR1 KGHDR and CDR2 SFDVKD come from the germline V gene. The CDR3 has 12 amino acids.

J is TRBJ2-5 and V is TRBV24-1; the D gene is possibly TRBD1 (6 bases). V lost 2 bases and J 1 base, leaving 10 bases between the germline ends. In germline, CDR1 is KGHDR, CDR2 SFDVKD. The CDR3 contains 15 residues. The CDR3 nucleotides are TGTGCCACCAGTGATTCGGACAGATTCCAAGAGACCCAGTACTTC. Protein product: CATSDSDRFQETQYF.

The V and J genes are TRBV7-6 and TRBJ1-2; D is unclear. V was clipped by 1 base and J by 1 base, with 10 bases between them. CDR3 length: 15 residues. Germline CDR1 is SGHVS and CDR2 is FNYEAQ. This CDR3 is CASSLGWIGNYGYTF. CDR3 DNA: TGTGCCAGCAGCTTAGGTTGGATCGGTAACTATGGCTACACCTTC.

This clonotype was seen a single time. The chain joins TRBV27 to TRBJ1-1; D is uncertain. Germline CDR1 is MNHEY and CDR2 is SMNVEV (reference sequence). The CDR3 consists of 13 residues. Deletions cut 0 bases from V and 7 bases from J, with 9 bases between. This CDR3 reads CASSLSQGGEAFF. CDR3 nucleotides: TGTGCCAGCAGTTTATCCCAAGGAGGTGAAGCTTTCTTT.

This clonotype was seen a few times. The chain employs TRBV6-1 and TRBJ2-5; D remains ambiguous. The CDR3 is 15 amino acids. The germline V and J ends were trimmed by 6 bases and 0 bases, with 14 bases remaining between them. Germline CDR1 is MNHNS and CDR2 is SASEGT. CDR3 in DNA: TGTGCCAGCAGAGGAAAGGGCACGTACCAAGAGACCCAGTACTTC. This codes for CASRGKGTYQETQYF.

This clonotype showed up many times. The J gene is TRBJ2-7, the V gene TRBV7-2; 8 nucleotides align to TRBD2. The CDR3 is 16 residues long. Germline V gene lookup returns CDR1 SGHTA and CDR2 FQGNSA. Trimming removed 5 bases from V and 0 bases from J; junction bases left unmatched: 9. The CDR3 protein is CASSPEGRGVSYEQYF. The CDR3 DNA reads TGTGCCAGCAGCCCTGAGGGGCGGGGGGTCTCCTACGAGCAGTACTTC.

The J gene is TRBJ2-7, the V gene TRBV7-2; 12 nucleotides align to TRBD2. Losses at the gene ends were 4 bases for V and 0 bases for J; bases not matched to a gene: 4. This CDR3 comprises 16 residues. Germline-derived CDR1 and CDR2 are SGHTA and FQGNSA. DNA of the CDR3: TGTGCCAGCAGCTCACTAGCGGGAGGCCTCTCCTACGAGCAGTACTTC. Protein: CASSSLAGGLSYEQYF.

This clonotype was detected only a few times. The genes are TRBV2 and TRBJ1-4; no clear D. V was shortened by 6 bases and J by 0 bases, with 8 bases between the two germline ends. Germline V gene lookup returns CDR1 SNHLY and CDR2 FYNNEI. The CDR3 has 14 amino acids. CDR3 in amino acids: CASRGLATNEKLFF. In DNA, the CDR3 is TGTGCCAGCAGGGGCTTAGCAACTAATGAAAAACTGTTTTTT.

J is TRBJ2-7 and V is TRBV5-6; D uncertain. The CDR3 length is 15 residues. The V gene's germline CDR1 is SGHDT and CDR2 YYEEEE. V was clipped by 0 bases and J by 0 bases, with 10 bases between them. CDR3 DNA: TGTGCCAGCAGCTTGGTGGGTGAAGGCTCCTACGAGCAGTACTTC. Translated, it gives CASSLVGEGSYEQYF.

In this sample, this clonotype turned up a few times. V is TRBV5-6 and J is TRBJ1-1; the D gene is possibly TRBD1 (6 bases). V shed 2 bases and J shed 0 bases, with 17 bases lying between them. From germline, CDR1 is SGHDT and CDR2 YYEEEE. The CDR3 sequence is 17 residues long. This chain's CDR3 is CASSLPTGRGVNTEAFF. The CDR3 DNA follows: TGTGCCAGCAGCTTACCCACAGGGAGGGGCGTGAACACTGAAGCTTTCTTT.